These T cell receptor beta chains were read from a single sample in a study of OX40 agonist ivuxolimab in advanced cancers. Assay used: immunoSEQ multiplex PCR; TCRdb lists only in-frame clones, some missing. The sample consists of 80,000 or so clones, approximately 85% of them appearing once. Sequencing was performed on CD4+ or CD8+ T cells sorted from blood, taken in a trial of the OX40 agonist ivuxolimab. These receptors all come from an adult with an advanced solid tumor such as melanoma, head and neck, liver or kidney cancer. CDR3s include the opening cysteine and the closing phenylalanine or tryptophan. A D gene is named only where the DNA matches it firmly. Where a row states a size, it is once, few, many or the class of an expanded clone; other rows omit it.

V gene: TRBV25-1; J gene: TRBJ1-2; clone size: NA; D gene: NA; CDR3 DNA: TGTGCCAGCAGTGACCCAGCGAACTATGGCTACACCTTC; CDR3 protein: CASSDPANYGYTF
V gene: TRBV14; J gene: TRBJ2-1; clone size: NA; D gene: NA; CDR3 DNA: TGTGCCAGCAGCCAAGATTGGGCAGGGACACCCTACAATGAGCAGTTCTTC; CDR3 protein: CASSQDWAGTPYNEQFF
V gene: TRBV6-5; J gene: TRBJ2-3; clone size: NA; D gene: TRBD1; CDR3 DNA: TGTGCCAGCAGGTGGGACAGGAGCACAGATACGCAGTATTTT; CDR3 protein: CASRWDRSTDTQYF
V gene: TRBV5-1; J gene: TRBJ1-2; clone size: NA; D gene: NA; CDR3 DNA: TGCGCCAGCAGCTTAACAAATAATTATGGCTACACCTTC; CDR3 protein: CASSLTNNYGYTF
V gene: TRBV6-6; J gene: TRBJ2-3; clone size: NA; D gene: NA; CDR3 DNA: TGTGCCAGCAGTACTGCAGATACGCAGTATTTT; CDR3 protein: CASSTADTQYF
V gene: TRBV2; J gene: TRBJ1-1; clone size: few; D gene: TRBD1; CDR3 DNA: TGTGCCAGCAGAGAAGCGACAGGGCAGAACACTGAAGCTTTCTTT; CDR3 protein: CASREATGQNTEAFF
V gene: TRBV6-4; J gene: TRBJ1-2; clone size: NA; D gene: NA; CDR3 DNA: TGTGCCAGCAGCGAACAGGGATTTGGCGGCTACACCTTC; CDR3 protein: CASSEQGFGGYTF
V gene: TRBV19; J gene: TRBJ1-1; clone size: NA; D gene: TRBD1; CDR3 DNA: TGTGCCAGTACCTCCGGACAGGGGGCGCGGACTGAAGCTTTCTTT; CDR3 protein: CASTSGQGARTEAFF
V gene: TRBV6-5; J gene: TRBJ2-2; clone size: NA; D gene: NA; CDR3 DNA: TGTGCCAGCAGTGCTGAGTTTAACGGGGAGCTGTTTTTT; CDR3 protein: CASSAEFNGELFF
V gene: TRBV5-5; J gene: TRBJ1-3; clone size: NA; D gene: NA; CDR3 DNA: TGTGCCAGCAGCTTGAGTCCACGTGACACCATATATTTT; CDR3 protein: CASSLSPRDTIYF
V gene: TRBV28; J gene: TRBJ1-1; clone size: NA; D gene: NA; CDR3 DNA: TGTGCCAGCAGTCGAGTGAACTGGGGTGAAGCTTTCTTT; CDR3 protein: CASSRVNWGEAFF
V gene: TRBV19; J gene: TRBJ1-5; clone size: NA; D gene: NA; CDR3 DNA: TGTGCCAGTAGTATCCTCCCACAGGGAAGGGGCAATCAGCCCCAGCATTTT; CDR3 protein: CASSILPQGRGNQPQHF
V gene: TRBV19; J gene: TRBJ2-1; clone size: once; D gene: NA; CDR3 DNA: TGTGCCAGTAGTCAGGACAGTTACTACAATGAGCAGTTCTTC; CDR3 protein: CASSQDSYYNEQFF
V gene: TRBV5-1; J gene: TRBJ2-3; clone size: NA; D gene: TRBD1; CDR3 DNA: TGCGCCAGCAGCTTCCGGGACAGGGGGGCAGATACGCAGTATTTT; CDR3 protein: CASSFRDRGADTQYF
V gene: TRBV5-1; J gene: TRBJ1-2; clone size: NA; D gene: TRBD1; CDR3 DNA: TGCGCCAGCAGCTTGGCCGGGACAGCCTCTGGCTACACCTTC; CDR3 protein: CASSLAGTASGYTF
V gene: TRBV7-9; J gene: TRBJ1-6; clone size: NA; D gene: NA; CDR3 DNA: TGTGCCAGCAGCCACGCTCGGGGGTACAATTCACCCCTCCACTTT; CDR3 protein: CASSHARGYNSPLHF
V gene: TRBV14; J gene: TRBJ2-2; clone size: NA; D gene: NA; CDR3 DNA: TGTGCCAGCAGTCACCGACGGCAGGACTCTCTCACCGGGGAGCTGTTTTTT; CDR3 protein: CASSHRRQDSLTGELFF
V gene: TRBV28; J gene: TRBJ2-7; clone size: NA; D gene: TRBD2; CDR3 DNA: TGTGCCAGCCGGGGGGGACCCTTATGGCAGTACTTC; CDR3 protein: CASRGGPLWQYF
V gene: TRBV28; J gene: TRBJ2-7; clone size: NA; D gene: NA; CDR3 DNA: TGTGCCAGCAGTTCGTGGGGGGGCCCTCGCTCCTACGAGCAGTACTTC; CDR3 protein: CASSSWGGPRSYEQYF
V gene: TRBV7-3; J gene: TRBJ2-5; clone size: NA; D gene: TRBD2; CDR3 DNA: TGTGCCAGCAGCCCGCTCGCGGGGGGCGCGGAGACCCAGTACTTC; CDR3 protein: CASSPLAGGAETQYF
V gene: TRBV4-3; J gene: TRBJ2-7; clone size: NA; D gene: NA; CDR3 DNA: TGCGCCAGCAGCCAAGATGCGGCAGATATCTACGAGCAGTACTTC; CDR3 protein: CASSQDAADIYEQYF
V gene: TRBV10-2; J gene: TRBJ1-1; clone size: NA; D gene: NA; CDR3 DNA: TGCGCCAGCACCATGGACGGATTGAACACTGAAGCTTTCTTT; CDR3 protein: CASTMDGLNTEAFF
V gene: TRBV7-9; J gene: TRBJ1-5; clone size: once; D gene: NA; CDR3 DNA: TGTGCCAGCAGCTTCGCCGGCAATCAGCCCCAGCATTTT; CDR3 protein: CASSFAGNQPQHF
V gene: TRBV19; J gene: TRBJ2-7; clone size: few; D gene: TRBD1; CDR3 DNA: TGTGCCATGGGGACAGGACTGTACGAGCAGTACTTC; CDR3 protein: CAMGTGLYEQYF
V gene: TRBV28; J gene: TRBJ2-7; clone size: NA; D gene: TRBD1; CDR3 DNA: TGTGCCAGCTGGGACAGACCGTACGAGCAGTACTTC; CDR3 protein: CASWDRPYEQYF
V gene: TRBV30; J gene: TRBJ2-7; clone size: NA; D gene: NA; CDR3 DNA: TGTGCCTGGAGTAAAGGTTTCTACGAGCAGTACTTC; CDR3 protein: CAWSKGFYEQYF
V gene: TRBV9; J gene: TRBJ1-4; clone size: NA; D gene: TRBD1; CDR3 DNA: TGTGCCAGCAGCGTAGGGACAGGGTCAACCCCAACTAATGAAAAACTGTTTTTT; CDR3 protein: CASSVGTGSTPTNEKLFF
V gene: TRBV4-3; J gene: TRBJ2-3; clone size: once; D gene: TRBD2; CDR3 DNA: TGCGCCAGCAGCCAAGGGAGGACTAGCGGGGGGGTAAATACGCAGTATTTT; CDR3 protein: CASSQGRTSGGVNTQYF
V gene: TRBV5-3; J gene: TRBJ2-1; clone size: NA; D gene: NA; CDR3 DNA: TGTGCCAGAAGAGGGGCAGGCGCCTCCTACAATGAGCAGTTCTTC; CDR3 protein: CARRGAGASYNEQFF
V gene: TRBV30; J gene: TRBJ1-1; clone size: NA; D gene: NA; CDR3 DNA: TGTGCCTGGACCTCATTTTTGGGGGCTGAAGCTTTCTTT; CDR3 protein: CAWTSFLGAEAFF
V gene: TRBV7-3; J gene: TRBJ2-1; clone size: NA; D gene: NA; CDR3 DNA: TGTGCCAGCAGCCCCTCAGTTGGTTTTAGAGGGAATGAGCAGTTCTTC; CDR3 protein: CASSPSVGFRGNEQFF
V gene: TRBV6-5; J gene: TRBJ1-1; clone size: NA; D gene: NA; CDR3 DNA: TGTGCCAGCAGTGAAAGGGGGACTGAAGCTTTCTTT; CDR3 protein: CASSERGTEAFF
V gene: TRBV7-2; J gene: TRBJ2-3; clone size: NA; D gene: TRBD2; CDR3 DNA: TGTGCCAGCAGCTTAGTGGCGGGGGGGCCCGGAGATACGCAGTATTTT; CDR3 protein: CASSLVAGGPGDTQYF
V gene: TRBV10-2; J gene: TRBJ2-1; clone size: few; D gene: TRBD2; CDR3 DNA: TGCGCCAGCAGCGCACCGGGACTAGCGGGAACTAGGCAGTTCTTC; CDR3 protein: CASSAPGLAGTRQFF
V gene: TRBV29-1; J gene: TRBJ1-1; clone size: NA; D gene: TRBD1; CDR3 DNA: TGCAGCGCGATACAGGGGGTGAACACTGAAGCTTTCTTT; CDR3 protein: CSAIQGVNTEAFF
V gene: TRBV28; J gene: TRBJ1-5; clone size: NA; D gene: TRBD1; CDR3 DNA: TGTGCCAGCACCCGTAGGCCCGGGACAGGGGGCGTCTATAGCAATCAGCCCCAGCATTTT; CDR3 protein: CASTRRPGTGGVYSNQPQHF
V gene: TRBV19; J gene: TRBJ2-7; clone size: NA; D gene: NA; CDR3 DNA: TGTGCCAGTAGCCATGACAGACACTACGAGCAGTACTTC; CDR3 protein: CASSHDRHYEQYF
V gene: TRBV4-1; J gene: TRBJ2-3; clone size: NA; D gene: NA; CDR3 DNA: TGCGCCAGCAGCCAACGGGCCTCCGCAGGAGATACGCAGTATTTT; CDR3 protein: CASSQRASAGDTQYF
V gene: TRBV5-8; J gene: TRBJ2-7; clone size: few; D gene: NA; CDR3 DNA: TGTGCCAGCAGCTTGAGTGGGGCGAAAGGCTACGAGCAGTACTTC; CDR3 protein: CASSLSGAKGYEQYF
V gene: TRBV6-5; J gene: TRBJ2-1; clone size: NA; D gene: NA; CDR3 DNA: TGTGCCAGCAGTAGGGACTGGACCTACAATGAGCAGTTCTTC; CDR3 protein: CASSRDWTYNEQFF
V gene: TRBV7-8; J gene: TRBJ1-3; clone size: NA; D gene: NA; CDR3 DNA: TGTGCCAGCAGCTTAGTGGGGGATTCCGGAAACACCATATATTTT; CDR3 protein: CASSLVGDSGNTIYF
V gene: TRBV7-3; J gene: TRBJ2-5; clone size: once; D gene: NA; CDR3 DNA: TGTGCCAGCAGCTTACTCGGGGGGCCTCAAGAGACCCAGTACTTC; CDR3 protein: CASSLLGGPQETQYF
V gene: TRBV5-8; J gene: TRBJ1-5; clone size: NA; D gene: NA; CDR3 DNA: TGTGCCAGCAGCTTGTTCAGGGGAGGCAATCAGCCCCAGCATTTT; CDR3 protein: CASSLFRGGNQPQHF
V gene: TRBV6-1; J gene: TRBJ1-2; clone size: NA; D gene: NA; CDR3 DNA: TGTGCCAGCAGCCGACAGGAAAGGAGGAGCTACACCTTC; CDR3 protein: CASSRQERRSYTF
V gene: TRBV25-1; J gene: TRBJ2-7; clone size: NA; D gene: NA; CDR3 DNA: TGTGCCAGCAGGAGGGGGGACAACTCCTACGAGCAGTACTTC; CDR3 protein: CASRRGDNSYEQYF
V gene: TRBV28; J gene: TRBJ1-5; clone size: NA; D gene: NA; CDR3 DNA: TGTGCCAGCAGTTTCGGTAGAGGGGGTCAGCCCCAGCATTTT; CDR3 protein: CASSFGRGGQPQHF
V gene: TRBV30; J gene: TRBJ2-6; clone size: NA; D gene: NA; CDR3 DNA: TGTGCCTGGAGTCGGGTACCCAACGTCCTGACTTTC; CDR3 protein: CAWSRVPNVLTF
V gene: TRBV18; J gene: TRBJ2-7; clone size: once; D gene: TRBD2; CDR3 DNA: TGTGCCAGCTCACCGTTAGCGGGAGGGCGATCCTACGAGCAGTACTTC; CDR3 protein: CASSPLAGGRSYEQYF
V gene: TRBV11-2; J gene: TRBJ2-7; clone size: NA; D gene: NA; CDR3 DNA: TGTGCCAGCAGCTTACTGGTACAGGGTGGGGGCGAGCAGTACTTC; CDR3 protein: CASSLLVQGGGEQYF
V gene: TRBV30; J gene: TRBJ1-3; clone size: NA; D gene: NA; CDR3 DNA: TGTGCCTGGAGCCCAACAGCCTCTGGAAACACCATATATTTT; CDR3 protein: CAWSPTASGNTIYF
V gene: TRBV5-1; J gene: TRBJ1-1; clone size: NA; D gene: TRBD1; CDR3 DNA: TGCGCCAGCAGCTTGGCGGGACAGGGGATCACTGAAGCTTTCTTT; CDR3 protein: CASSLAGQGITEAFF
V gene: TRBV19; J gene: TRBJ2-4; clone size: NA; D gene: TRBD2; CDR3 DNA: TGTGCCAGTAGTATACTAGCGGGAGACAGAAACATTCAGTACTTC; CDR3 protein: CASSILAGDRNIQYF
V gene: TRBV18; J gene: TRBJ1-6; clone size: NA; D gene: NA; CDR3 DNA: TGTGCCAGCTCACCAGTACAGGGAATAAATTCACCCCTCCACTTT; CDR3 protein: CASSPVQGINSPLHF
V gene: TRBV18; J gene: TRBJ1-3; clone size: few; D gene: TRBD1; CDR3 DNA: TGTGCCAGCTCACCCGGACAGGGAGCTGGAAACACCATATATTTT; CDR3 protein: CASSPGQGAGNTIYF
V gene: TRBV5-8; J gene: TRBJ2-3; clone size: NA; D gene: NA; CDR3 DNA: TGTGCCAGCAGCCTTAGACAGTACACAGATACGCAGTATTTT; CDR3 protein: CASSLRQYTDTQYF